The 9 T cell receptor gamma chains below were found in one sample sequenced in a study of intestinal T cells in coeliac disease. The TRG library came from 200 ng of biopsy DNA amplified with LymphoTrack primers. TCRdb made new clone calls on the multiplex PCR reads using CATT. The repertoire holds about 590 gamma-chain clones, with 51% as singletons. Each case's genomic DNA was extracted from ten roughly 5-µm formalin-fixed paraffin-embedded scrolls. The sequencing input was a duodenal biopsy. These receptors were taken from a human donor with celiac disease.

By proportion, this clone is hyperexpanded. This chain joins TRGV11 and TRGJP1. Being an ORF, TRGV11 has a function that is uncertain. This CDR3 contains 17 residues. With V trimmed by 0 bases and J by 4 bases, 8 bases remained unmatched. CDR3 loop: CACWIRHQGGTGWFKIF. The CDR3 bases are TGTGCCTGCTGGATTAGGCACCAAGGGGGCACTGGTTGGTTCAAGATATTT.

With respect to this clone: A read error likely explains why the TCRdb protein, taken from a much larger clone, differs from this DNA's translation at residue 3; the protein shown is translated from the DNA. The V and J genes are TRGV2 and TRGJ1 or TRGJ2. The CDR3 consists of 13 residues. Germline V gene lookup returns CDR1 EGSNGY and CDR2 YDSYNSKV. Here the CDR3 reads CAAWDGPSYKKLF. CDR3 nucleotides: TGTGCCGCCTGGGACGGGCCTTCCTATAAGAAACTCTTT.

This clone was found a few times. The chain carries TRGV9 and TRGJ1 or TRGJ2. Per the germline V gene, CDR1 is GITISATS and CDR2 is ISYDGTV (reference sequence). This CDR3 spans 11 amino acids. Trimming took 3 bases from V and 9 from J; bases not matched to a gene: 5. CDR3 sequence (DNA): TGTGCCTTGTGGGAGTGCGCTAAGAAACTCTTT. Protein sequence: CALWECAKKLF.

This clone came up once. V gene TRGV4 combines with J gene TRGJ1 or TRGJ2. This CDR3 has 14 amino acids. The V and J ends lost 0 bases and 10 bases, in that order; junction bases with no gene match: 12. Germline CDR1 EGSTGY, CDR2 YDSYTSSV. DNA for the CDR3: TGTGCCACCTGGGATGGGCTAGATATTATAAAGAAACTCTTT. This sequence encodes CATWDGLDIIKKLF.

This clone is hyperexpanded in the sample. The chain has TRGV2 and TRGJ1 or TRGJ2. The germline V gene encodes CDR1 EGSNGY and CDR2 YDSYNSKV. This CDR3 spans 16 amino acids. V was clipped by 0 bases and J by 5 bases; unmatched bases: 13. The CDR3 coding sequence is TGTGCCACCTGGGACGGGCCGATGAGCGTAGATTATAAGAAACTCTTT. Protein product: CATWDGPMSVDYKKLF.

Here the CDR3 reads CATWEAIGIKTF. CDR3 sequence (DNA): TGTGCCACCTGGGAAGCGATTGGAATCAAGACGTTT. The V gene is TRGV8, the J gene TRGJP2. CDR3 size: 12 residues. CDR1 and CDR2 from the germline V gene are VENAVY and YDSYNSRV. Trimming cost V 4 bases and J 14 bases; bases outside gene matches: 10.

This clone is large within its sample. The chain uses TRGV2 and TRGJ1 or TRGJ2. Trimming at V came to 7 bases and at J to 3 bases, leaving 3 bases not matched to a gene. The CDR3 totals 11 residues. The V gene's germline CDR1 is EGSNGY and CDR2 YDSYNSKV. CDR3 DNA: TGTGCCACCTGCATTTATTATAAGAAACTCTTT. Residues: CATCIYYKKLF.

The chain recombines TRGV2 with TRGJP2. Germline CDR1 EGSNGY, CDR2 YDSYNSKV. The CDR3 is made up of 14 amino acids. Trimming cost V 8 bases and J 3 bases; bases outside gene matches: 9. CDR3 DNA: TGTGCCACCTTGCGGGAAGGTAGTGATTGGATCAAGACGTTT. Amino acid sequence: CATLREGSDWIKTF.

The CDR3, as DNA: TGTGCCTTTGTGGGAGGTGCCGGTGAGAAACTCTTT. This codes for CAFVGGAGEKLF. V is TRGV9 and J is TRGJ1 or TRGJ2. V trimming: 10 bases; J trimming: 11 bases; junction bases outside the gene matches: 17. This CDR3 region has 12 residues. Germline V CDR1 and CDR2: GITISATS, ISYDGTV (reference sequence).